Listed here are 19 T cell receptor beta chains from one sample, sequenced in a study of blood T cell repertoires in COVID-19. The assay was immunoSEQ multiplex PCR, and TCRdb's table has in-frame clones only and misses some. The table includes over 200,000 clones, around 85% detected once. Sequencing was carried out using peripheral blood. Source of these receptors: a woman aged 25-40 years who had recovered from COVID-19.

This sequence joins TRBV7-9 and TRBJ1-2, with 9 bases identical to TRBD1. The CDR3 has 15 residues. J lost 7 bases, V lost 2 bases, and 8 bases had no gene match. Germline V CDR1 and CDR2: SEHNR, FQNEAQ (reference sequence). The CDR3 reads CASSLLRDRDRGYTF. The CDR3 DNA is TGTGCCAGCAGCTTACTAAGGGACAGGGATCGTGGCTACACCTTC.

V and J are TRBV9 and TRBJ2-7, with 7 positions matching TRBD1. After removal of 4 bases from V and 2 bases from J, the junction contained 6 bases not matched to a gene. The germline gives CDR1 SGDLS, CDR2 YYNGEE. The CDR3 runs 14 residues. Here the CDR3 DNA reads TGTGCCAGCAGCCCTATCGGACAGGCCTACGAGCAGTACTTC. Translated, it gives CASSPIGQAYEQYF.

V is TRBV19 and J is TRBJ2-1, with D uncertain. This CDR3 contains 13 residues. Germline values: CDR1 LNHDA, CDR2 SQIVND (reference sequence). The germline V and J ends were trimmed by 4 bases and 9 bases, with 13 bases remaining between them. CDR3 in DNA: TGTGCCAGTAGTACCTCCCTAGTGATTGAGCAGTTCTTC. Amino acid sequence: CASSTSLVIEQFF.

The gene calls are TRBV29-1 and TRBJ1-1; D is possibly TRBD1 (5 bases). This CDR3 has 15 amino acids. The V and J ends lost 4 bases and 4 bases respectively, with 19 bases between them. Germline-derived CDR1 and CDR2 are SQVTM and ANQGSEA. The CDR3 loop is CSVGGGWGEGTEAFF. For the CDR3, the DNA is TGCAGCGTTGGCGGGGGATGGGGGGAAGGCACTGAAGCTTTCTTT.

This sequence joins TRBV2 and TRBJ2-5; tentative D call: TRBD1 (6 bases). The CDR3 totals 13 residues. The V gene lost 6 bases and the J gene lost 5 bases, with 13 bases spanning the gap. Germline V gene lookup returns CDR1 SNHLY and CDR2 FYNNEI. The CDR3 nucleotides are TGTGCCAGCAGGTCCGACAGGCCCGAGACCCAGTACTTC. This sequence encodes CASRSDRPETQYF.

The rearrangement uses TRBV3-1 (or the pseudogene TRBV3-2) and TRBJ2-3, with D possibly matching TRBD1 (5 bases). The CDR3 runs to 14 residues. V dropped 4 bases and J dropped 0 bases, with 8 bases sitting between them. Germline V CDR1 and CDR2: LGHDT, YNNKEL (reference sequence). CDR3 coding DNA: TGTGCCAGCAGCCGACAGTCTAGCACAGATACGCAGTATTTT. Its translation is CASSRQSSTDTQYF.

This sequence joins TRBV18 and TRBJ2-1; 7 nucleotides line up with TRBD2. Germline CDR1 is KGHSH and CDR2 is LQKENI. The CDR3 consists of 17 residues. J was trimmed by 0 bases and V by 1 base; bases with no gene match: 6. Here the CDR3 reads CASSPLDGGSSYNEQFF. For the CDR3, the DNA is TGTGCCAGCTCACCACTGGACGGGGGGAGCTCCTACAATGAGCAGTTCTTC.

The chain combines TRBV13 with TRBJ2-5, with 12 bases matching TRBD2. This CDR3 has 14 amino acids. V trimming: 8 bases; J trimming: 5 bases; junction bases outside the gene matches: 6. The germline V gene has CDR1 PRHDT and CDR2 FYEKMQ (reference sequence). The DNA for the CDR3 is TGTGCCAGCTCGGCTAGCGGGGGGGCGGAGACCCAGTACTTC. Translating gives CASSASGGAETQYF.

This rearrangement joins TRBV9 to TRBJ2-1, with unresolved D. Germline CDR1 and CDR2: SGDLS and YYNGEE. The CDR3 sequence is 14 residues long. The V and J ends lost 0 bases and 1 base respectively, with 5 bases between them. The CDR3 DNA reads TGTGCCAGCAGCGTAGCTGTATCCTACAATGAGCAGTTCTTC. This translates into CASSVAVSYNEQFF.

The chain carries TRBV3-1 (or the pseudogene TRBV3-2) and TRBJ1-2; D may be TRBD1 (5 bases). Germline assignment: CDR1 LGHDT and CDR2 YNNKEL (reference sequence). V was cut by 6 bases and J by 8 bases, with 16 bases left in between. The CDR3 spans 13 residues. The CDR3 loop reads CASRGREGRGYTF. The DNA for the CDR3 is TGTGCCAGCAGGGGCCGGGAGGGGCGCGGCTACACCTTC.

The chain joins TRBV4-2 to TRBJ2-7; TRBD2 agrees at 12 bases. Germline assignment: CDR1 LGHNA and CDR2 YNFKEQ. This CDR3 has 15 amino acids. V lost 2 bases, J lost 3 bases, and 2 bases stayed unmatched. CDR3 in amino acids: CASSQTSGGYYEQYF. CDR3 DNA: TGTGCCAGCAGCCAAACTAGCGGGGGGTACTACGAGCAGTACTTC.

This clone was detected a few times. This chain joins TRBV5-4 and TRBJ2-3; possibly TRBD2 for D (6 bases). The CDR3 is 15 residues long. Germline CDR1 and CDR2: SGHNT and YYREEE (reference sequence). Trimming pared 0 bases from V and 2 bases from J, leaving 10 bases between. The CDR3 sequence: CASSLDGGYTDTQYF. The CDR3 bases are TGTGCCAGCAGCTTGGACGGGGGATACACAGATACGCAGTATTTT.

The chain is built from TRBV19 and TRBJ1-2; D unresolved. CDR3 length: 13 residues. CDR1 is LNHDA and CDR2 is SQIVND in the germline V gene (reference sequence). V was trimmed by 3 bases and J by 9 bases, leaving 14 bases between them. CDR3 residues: CASSITAANSYTF. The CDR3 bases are TGTGCCAGTAGTATCACAGCCGCTAACAGCTACACCTTC.

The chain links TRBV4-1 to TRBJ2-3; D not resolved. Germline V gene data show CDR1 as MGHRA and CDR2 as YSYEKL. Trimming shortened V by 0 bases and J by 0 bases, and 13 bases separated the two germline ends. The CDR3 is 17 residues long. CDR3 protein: CASSQDPPGYSTDTQYF. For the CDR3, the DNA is TGCGCCAGCAGCCAAGATCCTCCAGGCTATAGCACAGATACGCAGTATTTT.

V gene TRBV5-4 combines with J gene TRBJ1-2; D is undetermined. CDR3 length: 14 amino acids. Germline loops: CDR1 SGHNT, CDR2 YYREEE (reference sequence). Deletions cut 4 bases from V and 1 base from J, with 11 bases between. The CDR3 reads CASSPSGFNYGYTF. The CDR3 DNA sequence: TGTGCCAGCAGCCCGTCGGGTTTTAACTATGGCTACACCTTC. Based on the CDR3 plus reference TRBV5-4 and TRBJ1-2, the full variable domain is ETGVTQSPTHLIKTRGQQVTLRCSSQSGHNTVSWYQQALGQGPQFIFQYYREEENGRGNFPPRFSGLQFPNYSSELNVNALELDDSALYLCASSPSGFNYGYTFGSGTRLTVV.

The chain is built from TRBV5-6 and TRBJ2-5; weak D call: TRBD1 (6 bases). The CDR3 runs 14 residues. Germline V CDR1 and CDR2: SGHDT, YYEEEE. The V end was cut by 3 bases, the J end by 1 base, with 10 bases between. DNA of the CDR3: TGTGCCAGCAGCTCCGGGACAATCCAAGAGACCCAGTACTTC. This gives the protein CASSSGTIQETQYF.

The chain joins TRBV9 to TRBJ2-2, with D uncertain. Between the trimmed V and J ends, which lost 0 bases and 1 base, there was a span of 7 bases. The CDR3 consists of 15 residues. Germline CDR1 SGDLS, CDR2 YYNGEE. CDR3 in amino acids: CASSVGVMNTGELFF. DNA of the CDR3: TGTGCCAGCAGCGTAGGAGTCATGAACACCGGGGAGCTGTTTTTT.

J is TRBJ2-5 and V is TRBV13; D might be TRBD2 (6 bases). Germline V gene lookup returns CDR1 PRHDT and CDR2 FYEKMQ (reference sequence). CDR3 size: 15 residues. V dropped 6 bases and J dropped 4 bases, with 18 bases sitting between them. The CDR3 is CASSHHGEARETQYF. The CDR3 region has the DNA TGTGCCAGCAGTCACCATGGGGAGGCAAGAGAGACCCAGTACTTC.

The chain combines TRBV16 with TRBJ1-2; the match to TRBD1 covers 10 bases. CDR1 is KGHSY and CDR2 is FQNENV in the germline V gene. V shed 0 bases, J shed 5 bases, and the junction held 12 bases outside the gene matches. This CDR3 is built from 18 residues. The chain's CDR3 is CASSQSLLGQGEGYGYTF. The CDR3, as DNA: TGTGCCAGCAGCCAATCCCTATTAGGACAGGGGGAAGGTTATGGCTACACCTTC. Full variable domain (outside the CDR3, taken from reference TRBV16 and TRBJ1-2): GEEVAQTPKHLVRGEGQKAKLYCAPIKGHSYVFWYQQVLKNEFKFLISFQNENVFDETGMPKERFSAKCLPNSPCSLEIQATKLEDSAVYFCASSQSLLGQGEGYGYTFGSGTRLTVV.